What follows are 28 T cell receptor beta chains derived from one specimen sequenced in a study of glioma-infiltrating T cells after dendritic cell vaccination. Profiling relied on immunoSEQ multiplex PCR, and the TCRdb table lists in-frame clones only, not all of them. The sample contains over 90,000 clones, over 75% of which appear only once. This specimen consisted of blood, obtained before dendritic cell vaccination. These receptors were obtained from a human donor with glioblastoma.

The chain combines TRBV7-9 with TRBJ2-5; TRBD1 might be the D (5 bases). V was shortened by 5 bases and J by 5 bases, with 15 bases between the two germline ends. The CDR3 has 14 residues. Germline V CDR1 and CDR2: SEHNR, FQNEAQ (reference sequence). CDR3 loop: CASSPHRGSETQYF. CDR3 coding DNA: TGTGCCAGCAGCCCCCATAGGGGCAGTGAGACCCAGTACTTC.

The CDR3 loop is CASREQGAQETQYF. Written as DNA, the CDR3 is TGTGCCAGCCGCGAACAGGGGGCCCAAGAGACCCAGTACTTC. V gene TRBV5-6 combines with J gene TRBJ2-5, with 9 nucleotides matching TRBD1. Germline CDR1 SGHDT, CDR2 YYEEEE. This CDR3 is 14 amino acids long. Germline trimming cut 7 bases from V and 1 base from J; bases unmatched to any gene: 5.

V gene TRBV6-1 combines with J gene TRBJ1-5, with 7 bases identical to TRBD1. Unmatched junction bases numbered 12, after V lost 6 bases and J lost 7 bases. The CDR3 has 15 residues. CDR1 and CDR2 (germline): MNHNS, SASEGT. CDR3 bases: TGTGCCAGCAGCGTCCGGCAGGGGGGCTGGCAGCCCCAGCATTTT. Translated, it gives CASSVRQGGWQPQHF.

This chain's CDR3 is CASGDSNTGELFF. DNA of the CDR3: TGCGCCAGCGGGGACAGTAACACCGGGGAGCTGTTTTTT. The chain uses TRBV4-3 and TRBJ2-2; 7 positions match TRBD1. Germline CDR1 LGHNA, CDR2 YSLEER. Trimming at V came to 8 bases and at J to 2 bases, leaving 2 bases not matched to a gene. The length of the CDR3 is 13 residues.

The chain is built from TRBV6-1 and TRBJ2-7, with 8 positions matching TRBD1. Losses at the gene ends were 5 bases for V and 3 bases for J; bases not matched to a gene: 6. The CDR3 covers 14 residues. Germline-derived CDR1 and CDR2 are MNHNS and SASEGT. DNA for the CDR3: TGTGCCAGCAGTACAGGGGGTTCAGGCTACGAGCAGTACTTC. Translating gives CASSTGGSGYEQYF.

The rearrangement joins TRBV7-2 to TRBJ2-3; weak D call: TRBD2 (7 bases). This CDR3 comprises 16 residues. V was clipped by 5 bases and J by 1 base, with 16 bases between them. Germline V lookup: CDR1 SGHTA, CDR2 FQGNSA. CDR3 DNA sequence: TGTGCCAGCAGCCGGCTCGGGGGGCCTGGCACAGATACGCAGTATTTT. Its translation: CASSRLGGPGTDTQYF.

This clone is a singleton in its sample. The chain couples TRBV7-2 to TRBJ1-2; 10 bases fit TRBD1. V trimming: 4 bases; J trimming: 6 bases; junction bases outside the gene matches: 5. The length of the CDR3 is 14 residues. In germline, CDR1 is SGHTA, CDR2 FQGNSA. The CDR3 region has the DNA TGTGCCAGCAGCTCAGGGACAGGGGTAAATGGCTACACCTTC. It is translated as CASSSGTGVNGYTF.

This clone was detected only once. This sequence joins TRBV11-2 and TRBJ1-4, with no clear D. Trimming took off 6 bases at V and 0 bases at J, with 17 bases between the two ends. The germline CDR1 and CDR2 sequences are SGHAT and FQNNGV. This CDR3 contains 17 residues. The chain's CDR3 is CASRPDLRAATNEKLFF. In DNA, the CDR3 is TGTGCCAGCAGACCCGACTTGAGGGCTGCAACTAATGAAAAACTGTTTTTT. The entire variable domain, with the rest obtained from reference TRBV11-2 and TRBJ1-4, is as follows: EAGVAQSPRYKIIEKRQSVAFWCNPISGHATLYWYQQILGQGPKLLIQFQNNGVVDDSQLPKDRFSAERLKGVDSTLKIQPAKLEDSAVYLCASRPDLRAATNEKLFFGSGTQLSVL.

The chain joins TRBV6-5 to TRBJ1-5; perhaps TRBD1 as D (5 bases). Per germline, CDR1 MNHEY and CDR2 SVGAGI. The V gene lost 4 bases and the J gene lost 6 bases, with 19 bases spanning the gap. This CDR3 has 16 amino acids. DNA for the CDR3: TGTGCCAGCAGTTCCGCCCCATGGGGCTCTGGTCAGCCCCAGCATTTT. Translating it yields CASSSAPWGSGQPQHF.

This chain connects TRBV7-8 to TRBJ2-5, with TRBD2 identical over 8 bases. V was clipped by 4 bases and J by 5 bases; unmatched bases: 9. Per germline, CDR1 SGHVS and CDR2 FQNEAQ. The CDR3 is 15 amino acids. CDR3 protein: CASSSPGTSKETQYF. The CDR3 coding sequence is TGTGCCAGCAGCTCGCCCGGGACTAGTAAGGAGACCCAGTACTTC.

The chain couples TRBV18 to TRBJ2-2, with 8 bases identical to TRBD1. This CDR3 spans 15 amino acids. Germline V gene data show CDR1 as KGHSH and CDR2 as LQKENI. J lost 4 bases, V lost 3 bases, and 4 bases had no gene match. The CDR3 sequence is CASSPRTGTTGELFF. The DNA for the CDR3 is TGTGCCAGCTCACCGAGGACAGGGACCACCGGGGAGCTGTTTTTT.

The CDR3 DNA sequence: TGTGCCACCGCCTCCGGGCCGCTCCGGCCGGGGACTGAAGCTTTCTTT. It is translated as CATASGPLRPGTEAFF. The rearrangement joins TRBV28 to TRBJ1-1; D unclear. CDR1 is MDHEN, CDR2 SYDVKM, per germline. Trimming stripped 10 bases from V and 5 bases from J, with 26 bases between. The CDR3 contains 16 residues.

J is TRBJ2-7 and V is TRBV9; 7 bases line up with TRBD2. Germline CDR1 is SGDLS and CDR2 is YYNGEE. The CDR3 has 13 residues. V was clipped by 7 bases and J by 5 bases; unmatched bases: 9. CDR3 nucleotides: TGTGCCAGCCTGGGGAGGGCCCCCCACGAGCAGTACTTC. Translating it yields CASLGRAPHEQYF.

The chain joins TRBV5-1 to TRBJ2-3; D gene unclear. V lost 6 bases to trimming and J lost 0 bases, with 20 bases between them. Germline V gives CDR1 SGHRS, CDR2 YFSETQ. CDR3 length equals 17 residues. The CDR3 DNA follows: TGCGCCAGCACCCCATCTACGAGCGCCTATAGCACAGATACGCAGTATTTT. This encodes CASTPSTSAYSTDTQYF.

The chain has TRBV4-1 and TRBJ1-1; maybe TRBD1 (5 bases). Germline CDR1 MGHRA, CDR2 YSYEKL. The CDR3 has 14 amino acids. Trimming shortened V by 4 bases and J by 4 bases, and 13 bases separated the two germline ends. This CDR3 is CASSRQGIGTEAFF. Here the CDR3 DNA reads TGCGCCAGCAGCCGGCAGGGTATCGGCACTGAAGCTTTCTTT.

V and J are TRBV18 and TRBJ1-5; 8 nucleotides align to TRBD1. With V trimmed by 6 bases and J by 8 bases, 15 bases remained unmatched. CDR1 and CDR2 (germline): KGHSH, LQKENI. The CDR3 spans 16 residues. The CDR3 region has the DNA TGTGCCAGCTCCCACTCCCCCACCCAGGGGGCGAAGCCCCAGCATTTT. As protein: CASSHSPTQGAKPQHF. Filled out from reference TRBV18 and TRBJ1-5, the complete variable domain reads NAGVMQNPRHLVRRRGQEARLRCSPMKGHSHVYWYRQLPEEGLKFMVYLQKENIIDESGMPKERFSAEFPKEGPSILRIQQVVRGDSAAYFCASSHSPTQGAKPQHFGDGTRLSIL.

This chain uses TRBV27 with TRBJ2-2, with 10 nucleotides matching TRBD1. Germline V CDR1 and CDR2: MNHEY, SMNVEV (reference sequence). The length of the CDR3 is 19 residues. V lost 3 bases and J lost 1; bases outside the gene matches: 11. The CDR3 DNA reads TGTGCCAGCAGTTTCAGGGGACAGGGGACCCGGGAGAACACCGGGGAGCTGTTTTTT. Protein product: CASSFRGQGTRENTGELFF.

This clone has only one observation. V is TRBV5-6 and J is TRBJ1-1; 7 nucleotides align to TRBD1. The J segment lost 2 bases and the V segment lost 3 bases, leaving 7 bases of the junction unmatched. From germline, CDR1 is SGHDT and CDR2 YYEEEE. The CDR3 contains 15 residues. This chain's CDR3 is CASSSYDRVNTEAFF. The CDR3 DNA is TGTGCCAGCAGCTCGTACGACAGGGTAAACACTGAAGCTTTCTTT.

The chain recombines TRBV2 with TRBJ2-3; 9 positions agree with TRBD1. Per germline, CDR1 SNHLY and CDR2 FYNNEI. V dropped 6 bases and J dropped 4; count of bases not matched to a gene: 5. There are 14 residues in the CDR3. CDR3 DNA sequence: TGTGCCAGCAGGCCGGGACAGGGACCAGATACGCAGTATTTT. Its protein is CASRPGQGPDTQYF.

The rearrangement links TRBV7-6 to TRBJ2-2; TRBD1 matches at 9 bases. V shed 5 bases, J shed 2 bases, and the junction held 6 bases outside the gene matches. The length of the CDR3 is 16 residues. Germline V gives CDR1 SGHVS, CDR2 FNYEAQ. CDR3: CASSPRQGVNTGELFF. The CDR3 bases are TGTGCCAGCAGCCCCAGACAGGGGGTTAACACCGGGGAGCTGTTTTTT.

The chain joins TRBV2 to TRBJ1-6, with TRBD1 identical over 9 bases. The J segment lost 10 bases and the V segment lost 6 bases, leaving 4 bases of the junction unmatched. The CDR3 runs 13 residues. In germline, CDR1 is SNHLY, CDR2 FYNNEI. Written as DNA, the CDR3 is TGTGCCAGCAGGGGACAGGGTCCGTCACCCCTCCACTTT. Protein: CASRGQGPSPLHF.

In its sample, this clone was seen once. The chain employs TRBV29-1 and TRBJ2-7; no clear D. With 7 bases removed from V and 3 bases from J, the gap between germline ends came to 13 bases. The CDR3 has 12 residues. CDR1 and CDR2 (germline): SQVTM, ANQGSEA. The CDR3 loop reads CSGSVGFYEQYF. The CDR3 DNA reads as TGCAGCGGATCGGTCGGGTTCTACGAGCAGTACTTC.

This clone has a handful of counts. The gene calls are TRBV4-1 and TRBJ2-4; the D gene is possibly TRBD1 (5 bases). The CDR3 length is 15 residues. Germline V CDR1 and CDR2: MGHRA, YSYEKL. Trimming took 3 bases from V and 3 from J, leaving 12 bases between them. CDR3 nucleotides: TGCGCCAGCAGCCATGGACACCTAGACAAAAACATTCAGTACTTC. Encoded protein: CASSHGHLDKNIQYF.

This sequence joins TRBV2 and TRBJ2-1; TRBD2 is a possible D gene (7 bases). The ends were cut back, 7 bases at V and 5 bases at J, with 18 bases in the middle. Per the germline V gene, CDR1 is SNHLY and CDR2 is FYNNEI. This CDR3 contains 15 residues. The CDR3 DNA is TGTGCCAGCATCGGGGGAGGGGGTAATGACAATGAGCAGTTCTTC. It codes for CASIGGGGNDNEQFF.

This clone was counted a single time. The chain has TRBV29-1 and TRBJ1-1; no clear D gene. Trimming removed 4 bases from V and 4 bases from J, with 4 bases in between. Germline V gene sequence: CDR1 SQVTM, CDR2 ANQGSEA. The CDR3 covers 10 residues. As DNA, the CDR3 is TGCAGCGTTGTCGTCACTGAAGCTTTCTTT. This translates into CSVVVTEAFF.

The chain is built from TRBV5-1 and TRBJ1-2; D is uncertain. This CDR3 has 14 residues. The germline V and J ends were trimmed by 4 bases and 3 bases, with 13 bases remaining between them. Germline CDR1 SGHRS, CDR2 YFSETQ. The CDR3, as DNA: TGCGCCAGCAGCCCCCCAGGTTCTCACTATGGCTACACCTTC. This sequence encodes CASSPPGSHYGYTF.

The chain has TRBV21-1 and TRBJ2-7; the listed D gene, TRBD2, was not tested against the DNA. TRBV21-1 is shown as a pseudogene. CDR3 length: 17 residues. The CDR3 DNA reads TGTGCCAGCTCCCCGGGACTAGCGGGAGGGACTAGCTACGAGCAGTACTTC. Translating gives CASSPGLAGGTSYEQYF.

The chain uses TRBV13 and TRBJ2-5; D is possibly TRBD1 (5 bases). The V and J ends lost 0 bases and 5 bases respectively, with 7 bases between them. CDR3 length: 13 residues. CDR1 PRHDT and CDR2 FYEKMQ come from the germline V gene (reference sequence). CDR3 sequence (DNA): TGTGCCAGCAGCTTAGGCAGGGCGGAGACCCAGTACTTC. This sequence encodes CASSLGRAETQYF.